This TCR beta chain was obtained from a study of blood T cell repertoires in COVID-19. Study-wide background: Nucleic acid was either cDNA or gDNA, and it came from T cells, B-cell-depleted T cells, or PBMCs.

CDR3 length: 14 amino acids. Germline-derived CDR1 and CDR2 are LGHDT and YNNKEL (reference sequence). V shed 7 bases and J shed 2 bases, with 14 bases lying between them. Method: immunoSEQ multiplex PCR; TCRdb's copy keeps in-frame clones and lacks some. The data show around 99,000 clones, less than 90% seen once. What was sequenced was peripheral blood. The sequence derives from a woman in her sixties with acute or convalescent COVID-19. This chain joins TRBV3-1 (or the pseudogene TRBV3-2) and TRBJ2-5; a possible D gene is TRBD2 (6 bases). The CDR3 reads CASTVGLPQETQYF. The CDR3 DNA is TGTGCCAGCACCGTGGGACTTCCACAAGAGACCCAGTACTTC.